The 7 T cell receptor beta chains reported below all come from one sample, sequenced in a study of T-cell memory formation after mild COVID-19. TCRdb re-called the 5' RACE reads with MiXCR, one entry per CDR3 protein. The profile shows a few hundred thousand distinct CDR3 sequences, 25% to 30% of them singletons. The specimen sequenced was PBMCs or a T cell subset sorted from them (not recorded which). The source of these receptors is an adult woman who had mild COVID-19 (a few samples of this study predate the infection). Cell type and time point are not known.

The chain combines TRBV30 with TRBJ1-3; D uncertain. V lost 0 bases and J lost 7, with 10 bases in between. CDR1 GTSNPN and CDR2 SVGIG come from the germline V gene (reference sequence). The CDR3 consists of 13 residues. The chain's CDR3 is CAWSVRPGNTIYF. In nucleotides, the CDR3 is TGTGCCTGGAGTGTACGCCCGGGTAACACCATATATTTT.

J is TRBJ2-3 and V is TRBV7-8, with D perhaps TRBD1 or TRBD2 (5 bases each). The CDR3 is 18 residues long. The V end was cut by 5 bases, the J end by 1 base, with 22 bases between. Per germline, CDR1 SGHVS and CDR2 FQNEAQ. CDR3 in amino acids: CASSRGDDPGGGTDTQYF. The CDR3 nucleotides are TGTGCCAGCAGCAGAGGGGATGACCCTGGGGGTGGCACAGATACGCAGTATTTT.

The CDR3 DNA reads TGTGCCAGCAGCTTTTCCGGGCCGGGAAAAGAGACCCAGTACTTC. Protein product: CASSFSGPGKETQYF. The rearrangement joins TRBV7-2 to TRBJ2-5, with D possibly matching TRBD2 (5 bases). Trimming cost V 3 bases and J 3 bases, with 14 bases left between them. The CDR3 is 15 amino acids. In germline, CDR1 is SGHTA, CDR2 FQGNSA.

The J gene is TRBJ1-1, the V gene TRBV30; unclear D gene. Germline lookup yields CDR1 GTSNPN and CDR2 SVGIG (reference sequence). The CDR3 is 14 amino acids. Trimming stripped 0 bases from V and 1 base from J, with 9 bases between. The CDR3 DNA reads TGTGCCTGGAGTGTCCGACACGGGAACACTGAAGCTTTCTTT. Protein sequence: CAWSVRHGNTEAFF.

Comments on this clonotype: A read error may produce the germline difference seen at one junction end. The chain is built from TRBV7-9 and TRBJ1-4; D uncertain. The length of the CDR3 is 15 residues. The germline CDR1 and CDR2 sequences are SEHNR and FQNEAQ (reference sequence). The CDR3 DNA follows: TGTGCCAGCAGCGTAGCGGGCGGGCGGAACGAAAAACTGTTTTTT. Encoded protein: CASSVAGGRNEKLFF.

The chain joins TRBV6-5 to TRBJ1-1, with TRBD1 as a possible D gene (6 bases). This CDR3 is built from 14 residues. The ends were cut back, 7 bases at V and 1 base at J, with 13 bases in the middle. Germline CDR1 reads MNHEY; CDR2 reads SVGAGI. In nucleotides, the CDR3 is TGTGCCAGCACCCGGGACACCGGGAACACTGAAGCTTTCTTT. It translates to CASTRDTGNTEAFF.

The chain uses TRBV11-2 and TRBJ2-3; D gene ambiguous. This CDR3 spans 12 amino acids. Trimming took 4 bases from V and 6 from J, leaving 8 bases between them. Per the germline V gene, CDR1 is SGHAT and CDR2 is FQNNGV. Here the CDR3 DNA reads TGTGCCAGCAGCTCTTATGATGATACGCAGTATTTT. Translation: CASSSYDDTQYF.